Listed below are T cell receptor beta chains from one sample, sequenced in a study of blood T cell repertoires in COVID-19. TCRdb keeps only in-frame clones here, not all; method: immunoSEQ multiplex PCR. The data hold around 370,000 clones, with approximately 90% observed a single time. Sample: PBMCs or T cells enriched from blood (not recorded which). These receptors came from a woman aged 18 to 35 who had recovered from COVID-19. Both conserved end residues are part of each CDR3. Each record gives: clone size, D gene, V gene, J gene, CDR3 protein, CDR3 DNA. The D gene is left open where the match is weak. Clone size is not always given. Where it is, it says once, few, many or a class for expanded clones.

abundance: few; d_gene: .; v_gene: TRBV9; j_gene: TRBJ2-3; CDR3aa: CASSVWAASTDTQYF; CDR3nt: TGTGCCAGCAGCGTATGGGCCGCTAGCACAGATACGCAGTATTTT
abundance: .; d_gene: TRBD1; v_gene: TRBV27; j_gene: TRBJ1-2; CDR3aa: CASSSSPRQGLIYGYTF; CDR3nt: TGTGCCAGCAGTTCGTCTCCCCGACAGGGCCTCATCTATGGCTACACCTTC
abundance: .; d_gene: TRBD1; v_gene: TRBV6-5; j_gene: TRBJ1-5; CDR3aa: CASSNRGGNQPQHF; CDR3nt: TGTGCCAGCAGTAACAGGGGTGGCAATCAGCCCCAGCATTTT
abundance: .; d_gene: .; v_gene: TRBV15; j_gene: TRBJ1-5; CDR3aa: CATSRDTPLVGQPQHF; CDR3nt: TGTGCCACCAGCAGAGATACGCCGCTCGTCGGTCAGCCCCAGCATTTT
abundance: .; d_gene: .; v_gene: TRBV19; j_gene: TRBJ1-5; CDR3aa: CASSRTGTLYQPQHF; CDR3nt: TGTGCCAGTAGTCGGACCGGGACACTCTATCAGCCCCAGCATTTT
abundance: .; d_gene: TRBD1; v_gene: TRBV28; j_gene: TRBJ2-3; CDR3aa: CASSLKTGPITDTQYF; CDR3nt: TGTGCCAGCAGCTTAAAGACAGGGCCGATCACAGATACGCAGTATTTT
abundance: .; d_gene: .; v_gene: TRBV29-1; j_gene: TRBJ1-2; CDR3aa: CSVDTRSNYGYTF; CDR3nt: TGCAGCGTTGATACCAGAAGTAACTATGGCTACACCTTC
abundance: .; d_gene: .; v_gene: TRBV5-4; j_gene: TRBJ2-3; CDR3aa: CASSYVGQGVDTQYF; CDR3nt: TGTGCCAGCAGCTATGTGGGGCAGGGCGTAGATACGCAGTATTTT
abundance: .; d_gene: .; v_gene: TRBV2; j_gene: TRBJ2-6; CDR3aa: CASLGQLAGANVLTF; CDR3nt: TGTGCCAGCTTGGGGCAGCTAGCTGGGGCCAACGTCCTGACTTTC
abundance: .; d_gene: TRBD1; v_gene: TRBV6-5; j_gene: TRBJ1-6; CDR3aa: CASRAQGEVPSPLHF; CDR3nt: TGTGCCAGCAGAGCACAGGGGGAGGTCCCGTCACCCCTCCACTTT
abundance: once; d_gene: .; v_gene: TRBV18; j_gene: TRBJ2-1; CDR3aa: CASSTSLMEQFF; CDR3nt: TGTGCCAGCTCAACTTCCCTTATGGAGCAGTTCTTC
abundance: .; d_gene: TRBD1; v_gene: TRBV12-5; j_gene: TRBJ2-6; CDR3aa: CASGQGSSGANVLTF; CDR3nt: TGTGCTAGCGGACAGGGGAGCTCTGGGGCCAACGTCCTGACTTTC
abundance: .; d_gene: TRBD1; v_gene: TRBV6-5; j_gene: TRBJ1-1; CDR3aa: CATGRQGATEAFF; CDR3nt: TGTGCCACCGGCCGGCAGGGGGCGACTGAAGCTTTCTTT
abundance: once; d_gene: TRBD1; v_gene: TRBV3-1/TRBV3-2; j_gene: TRBJ1-2; CDR3aa: CASSLGQGVIAPYGYTF; CDR3nt: TGTGCCAGCAGTCTTGGACAGGGGGTAATTGCCCCTTATGGCTACACCTTC
abundance: once; d_gene: .; v_gene: TRBV28; j_gene: TRBJ2-1; CDR3aa: CASRFDGSSYNEQFF; CDR3nt: TGTGCCAGCAGGTTTGACGGGAGCTCCTACAATGAGCAGTTCTTC
abundance: .; d_gene: TRBD1; v_gene: TRBV7-2; j_gene: TRBJ2-5; CDR3aa: CASSFLRGLQETQYF; CDR3nt: TGTGCCAGCAGCTTCCTCAGGGGGTTGCAGGAGACCCAGTACTTC